This T cell receptor (beta chain) is drawn from a study of cytomegalovirus exposure and HLA in healthy donors. On this clone itself: The antigen is unknown.

The germline gives CDR1 SEHNR, CDR2 FQNEAQ (reference sequence). This CDR3 region has 14 residues. Trimming removed 1 base from V and 5 bases from J, with 11 bases in between. Study-level results: TRBV6-2, TRBV6-3 and other indistinguishable V segments were excluded.

PCR employed 60 Vbeta and 13 Jbeta primers. The table came from immunoSEQ multiplex PCR; TCRdb's copy has only in-frame clones and leaves some out. Seen here are some 130,000 clones, around 80% observed once, and the top ten hold under 2%. The sequenced material came from PBMCs. The sequence was collected from a female donor in good health and CMV-seropositive. The chain joins TRBV7-9 to TRBJ1-1, with D perhaps matching TRBD1 (6 bases). The DNA for the CDR3 is TGTGCCAGCAGCTTAGAGGGGGTTGGGACTGAAGCTTTCTTT. Its translation: CASSLEGVGTEAFF.